Listed here are 26 T cell receptor beta chains from one sample, sequenced in a study of blood T cell repertoires in COVID-19. Repertoires were generated with immunoSEQ multiplex PCR, while TCRdb's copy carries only in-frame clones and drops some. There are 100,000 to 150,000 clones in the sample; approximately 83% occur only once, and 15% to 20% lies in the top ten. The sample taken for sequencing was peripheral blood. These receptors were obtained from a woman in her fifties or sixties with acute or convalescent COVID-19.

This chain joins TRBV5-4 and TRBJ2-4; 9 bases align to TRBD1. J lost 5 bases, V lost 4 bases, and 4 bases had no gene match. The CDR3 is made up of 14 amino acids. Germline V lookup: CDR1 SGHNT, CDR2 YYREEE (reference sequence). CDR3 protein: CASSPRTGENIQYF. CDR3 nucleotide sequence: TGTGCCAGCAGCCCCAGGACAGGGGAAAACATTCAGTACTTC.

The rearrangement joins TRBV2 to TRBJ2-7; TRBD1 might be the D (6 bases). This CDR3 contains 15 residues. Per germline, CDR1 SNHLY and CDR2 FYNNEI. V gave up 5 bases and J gave up 7 bases, with 21 bases separating them. CDR3: CASSTRDISYREQYF. As DNA, the CDR3 is TGTGCCAGCAGTACCCGGGACATCTCTTATAGGGAGCAGTACTTC.

This chain uses TRBV11-2 with TRBJ1-1; D is uncertain. From germline, CDR1 is SGHAT and CDR2 FQNNGV. V was clipped by 1 base and J by 1 base, with 10 bases between them. This CDR3 contains 15 residues. CDR3 loop: CASSLVQTRNTEAFF. The CDR3 DNA is TGTGCCAGCAGCTTAGTACAGACCAGGAACACTGAAGCTTTCTTT.

V is TRBV3-1 (or the pseudogene TRBV3-2) and J is TRBJ2-2; no firm D call. CDR1 is LGHDT, CDR2 YNNKEL, per germline (reference sequence). The CDR3 sequence is 14 residues long. Trimming pared 4 bases from V and 3 bases from J, leaving 9 bases between. The CDR3 coding sequence is TGTGCCAGCAGCCCACGGTCGGACACCGGGGAGCTGTTTTTT. It specifies CASSPRSDTGELFF.

This chain connects TRBV5-1 to TRBJ1-1; the D is unclear. The CDR3 covers 14 residues. V was trimmed by 1 base and J by 2 bases, leaving 9 bases between them. Germline V gene data show CDR1 as SGHRS and CDR2 as YFSETQ. The CDR3 sequence is CASSLRNSNTEAFF. The DNA for the CDR3 is TGCGCCAGCAGCTTGAGGAACAGCAACACTGAAGCTTTCTTT.

CDR3 sequence reads: CASSQFQGGLANSPLHF. CDR3 nucleotide sequence: TGCGCCAGCAGCCAGTTCCAAGGCGGGTTAGCTAATTCACCCCTCCACTTT. The chain employs TRBV4-1 and TRBJ1-6; D remains ambiguous. V shed 3 bases and J shed 6 bases, with 18 bases lying between them. Germline lookup yields CDR1 MGHRA and CDR2 YSYEKL. The CDR3 runs 17 residues.

This sequence joins TRBV29-1 and TRBJ1-1; a weak D match, TRBD1 (5 bases). The CDR3 is 15 residues long. Trimming pared 4 bases from V and 4 bases from J, leaving 19 bases between. Germline V gene sequence: CDR1 SQVTM, CDR2 ANQGSEA. The CDR3 DNA sequence: TGCAGCGTTGTGGCAGGGAGGGGTGCGAGCACTGAAGCTTTCTTT. It is translated as CSVVAGRGASTEAFF.

The V call is TRBV5-1, the J call TRBJ1-1; D is perhaps TRBD1 (5 bases). Per the germline V gene, CDR1 is SGHRS and CDR2 is YFSETQ. Trimming shortened V by 3 bases and J by 1 base, and 13 bases separated the two germline ends. The CDR3 runs to 15 residues. CDR3 region: CASSWSGQENTEAFF. The CDR3 DNA sequence: TGCGCCAGCAGCTGGTCAGGACAAGAGAACACTGAAGCTTTCTTT.

The chain recombines TRBV5-4 with TRBJ1-1; TRBD1 matches at 10 bases. V shed 3 bases, J shed 7 bases, and the junction held 12 bases outside the gene matches. In germline, CDR1 is SGHNT, CDR2 YYREEE (reference sequence). This CDR3 contains 16 residues. The CDR3, as DNA: TGTGCCAGCAGCTCTAAGACAGGGGGCGCGAGTCATGAAGCTTTCTTT. Protein sequence: CASSSKTGGASHEAFF.

This clone appeared a few times. The J gene is TRBJ1-2, the V gene TRBV5-6; tentative D call: TRBD1 (6 bases). The CDR3 contains 13 residues. Trimming removed 0 bases at V and 6 bases at J, with 9 bases between. Germline CDR1 SGHDT, CDR2 YYEEEE. The CDR3 DNA is TGTGCCAGCAGCTTGGCACAGGGAGATGGCTACACCTTC. Residues: CASSLAQGDGYTF.

This clone was recorded only once. V usage is TRBV5-1 and J usage is TRBJ1-3, with no clear D. The CDR3 consists of 11 residues. Germline values: CDR1 SGHRS, CDR2 YFSETQ. The V end was cut by 5 bases, the J end by 3 bases, with 3 bases between. CDR3 protein: CASRSGNTIYF. The CDR3 DNA is TGCGCCAGCAGGAGTGGAAACACCATATATTTT.

The CDR3 here is CASSLRQAPLHF. In DNA, the CDR3 is TGTGCCAGCAGCTTAAGGCAGGCACCCCTCCACTTT. This rearrangement joins TRBV7-9 to TRBJ1-6, with D unclear. The germline V gene has CDR1 SEHNR and CDR2 FQNEAQ (reference sequence). Trimming removed 2 bases from V and 11 bases from J, with 7 bases in between. The CDR3 covers 12 residues.

This clone appeared once. The chain joins TRBV2 to TRBJ1-2; maybe TRBD1 (5 bases). V dropped 6 bases and J dropped 5 bases, with 13 bases sitting between them. Germline CDR1 is SNHLY and CDR2 is FYNNEI. This CDR3 spans 13 amino acids. Here the CDR3 DNA reads TGTGCCAGCAGAGGGGAGGGAGGATATGGCTACACCTTC. This gives the protein CASRGEGGYGYTF.

This clone was recorded a few times. Written as DNA, the CDR3 is TGTGCCAGCAGCCAAGATAGGGGTTTCGATGGCTACACCTTC. Translated: CASSQDRGFDGYTF. The chain carries TRBV4-2 and TRBJ1-2; tentative D call: TRBD1 (5 bases). The CDR3 extends over 14 amino acids. The V gene's germline CDR1 is LGHNA and CDR2 YNFKEQ. V was cut by 0 bases and J by 6 bases, with 11 bases left in between.

The rearrangement links TRBV11-2 to TRBJ1-4, with D possibly being TRBD1 (5 bases). CDR1 and CDR2 from the germline V gene are SGHAT and FQNNGV. V was cut by 7 bases and J by 8 bases, with 17 bases left in between. The CDR3 runs to 14 residues. CDR3 sequence: CASKYGGWGEKLFF. The DNA of the CDR3 is TGTGCCAGCAAATACGGGGGGTGGGGAGAAAAACTGTTTTTT.

This clone was counted between two and nine times. The rearrangement links TRBV2 to TRBJ1-1, with a tentative D call TRBD1 (5 bases). V lost 5 bases and J 7 bases, leaving 11 bases between the germline ends. Germline V CDR1 and CDR2: SNHLY, FYNNEI. This CDR3 comprises 12 residues. CDR3 protein: CASSSGVYEAFF. CDR3 nucleotides: TGTGCCAGCAGTTCGGGGGTATATGAAGCTTTCTTT. The full variable domain, rest sourced from reference TRBV2 and TRBJ1-1, is EPEVTQTPSHQVTQMGQEVILRCVPISNHLYFYWYRQILGQKVEFLVSFYNNEISEKSEIFDDQFSVERPDGSNFTLKIRSTKLEDSAMYFCASSSGVYEAFFGQGTRLTVV.

This clone has just a few counts. The chain is built from TRBV5-6 and TRBJ1-1; D might be TRBD1 (5 bases). V was shortened by 3 bases and J by 1 base, with 22 bases between the two germline ends. The CDR3 is 18 residues long. Germline V gives CDR1 SGHDT, CDR2 YYEEEE. This chain's CDR3 is CASSSVGTVTFGNTEAFF. As DNA, the CDR3 is TGTGCCAGCAGCTCAGTGGGGACTGTTACTTTTGGGAACACTGAAGCTTTCTTT.

This clone came up a few times. This chain joins TRBV19 and TRBJ2-3, with 12 bases lining up with TRBD2. The CDR3 loop spans 15 amino acids. V shed 9 bases and J 2 bases; nucleotides not matched to a gene: 6. Looked up from germline, CDR1 is LNHDA and CDR2 is SQIVND (reference sequence). CDR3 coding DNA: TGTGCCAGCATGACTAGCGGGGGCCCCACAGATACGCAGTATTTT. The encoded protein is CASMTSGGPTDTQYF.

The V and J genes are TRBV19 and TRBJ2-1; D not certain. Germline-derived CDR1 and CDR2 are LNHDA and SQIVND (reference sequence). The CDR3 spans 12 residues. V lost 3 bases and J 4 bases, leaving 4 bases between the germline ends. The CDR3 DNA sequence: TGTGCCAGTAGTATGCAGTACAATGAGCAGTTCTTC. Amino acids: CASSMQYNEQFF.

The rearrangement joins TRBV7-2 to TRBJ2-3; 13 bases agree with TRBD2. This CDR3 region has 16 residues. The V gene end was trimmed by 5 bases and the J gene end by 1 base; junction bases not matched to a gene: 3. Germline V CDR1 and CDR2: SGHTA, FQGNSA. The CDR3 bases are TGTGCCAGCAGCCTTGGACTAGCGGGGGGCACAGATACGCAGTATTTT. Its translation: CASSLGLAGGTDTQYF.

The CDR3 nucleotides read TGTGCCAGCCTAGACAGGGTTTTCACCGGGGAGCTGTTTTTT. It specifies CASLDRVFTGELFF. The V gene is TRBV28, the J gene TRBJ2-2, with 7 bases fitting TRBD1. In germline, CDR1 is MDHEN, CDR2 SYDVKM. The ends lost 8 bases at V and 4 bases at J; junction bases unmatched: 7. CDR3 length: 14 residues.

The chain links TRBV5-6 to TRBJ1-6, with TRBD1 identical over 7 bases. Germline V gives CDR1 SGHDT, CDR2 YYEEEE. CDR3 length equals 14 residues. After removal of 3 bases from V and 8 bases from J, the junction contained 5 bases not matched to a gene. Written as DNA, the CDR3 is TGTGCCAGCAGCTCCGACAGGGAACATTCACCCCTCCACTTT. Its protein is CASSSDREHSPLHF.

This clone has only a few counts. The V and J genes are TRBV6-2 or TRBV6-3 and TRBJ2-1; no clear D gene. Germline loops: CDR1 MNHEY, CDR2 SVGEGT. Trimming shortened V by 3 bases and J by 5 bases, and 11 bases separated the two germline ends. CDR3 length equals 14 residues. CDR3 region: CASSYEQINNEQFF. In DNA, the CDR3 is TGTGCCAGCAGTTATGAACAGATTAACAATGAGCAGTTCTTC.

The chain recombines TRBV19 with TRBJ2-3, with a tentative D call TRBD1 (6 bases). Trimming pared 5 bases from V and 0 bases from J, leaving 15 bases between. Per germline, CDR1 LNHDA and CDR2 SQIVND (reference sequence). The CDR3 sequence is 16 residues long. CDR3 coding DNA: TGTGCCAGTAGTGGTATAGGACAGCCCAGCACAGATACGCAGTATTTT. This sequence encodes CASSGIGQPSTDTQYF.

The CDR3, as DNA: TGCGCCAGCAGCTCTTTAGCAGCGGACACAGATACGCAGTATTTT. This encodes CASSSLAADTDTQYF. The chain recombines TRBV5-1 with TRBJ2-3; possibly TRBD2 for D (5 bases). The germline V and J ends were trimmed by 3 bases and 2 bases, with 13 bases remaining between them. This CDR3 spans 15 amino acids. The germline V gene has CDR1 SGHRS and CDR2 YFSETQ.

This chain joins TRBV29-1 and TRBJ2-3; tentative D call: TRBD2 (7 bases). The CDR3 consists of 16 residues. CDR1 is SQVTM, CDR2 ANQGSEA, per germline. The V and J ends lost 0 bases and 2 bases respectively, with 15 bases between them. CDR3 loop: CSVEDLWGGLTDTQYF. CDR3 in DNA: TGCAGCGTTGAAGATTTGTGGGGGGGGCTCACAGATACGCAGTATTTT.